The source of this T cell receptor (beta chain) is a study of T cells in Graves' hyperthyroidism and ophthalmopathy. RNA transcripts gave rise to amplified TCR beta CDR3 regions. Researchers ran a first-round RT-PCR on the TCR CDR3 using the HTBI primer set. TCRdb independently ran MiXCR on the multiplex PCR reads; one entry per CDR3 protein. The sample shows around 500,000 distinct CDR3 sequences, roughly 15% of them seen only once. Trimming shortened V by 6 bases and J by 2 bases, and 11 bases separated the two germline ends. Germline values: CDR1 MNHNS, CDR2 SASEGT. This CDR3 has 14 residues. This TCR was recovered from a woman in her thirties or forties with Graves' hyperthyroidism. This sequence joins TRBV6-1 and TRBJ2-1; D is undetermined. The sequenced sample consisted of blood. CDR3: CASSLFVAYNEQFF. In DNA form, the CDR3 reads TGTGCCAGCAGCCTATTTGTAGCCTACAATGAGCAGTTCTTC.